Below, one TCR beta chain is given with its context. This record comes from a study of blood T cell repertoires in COVID-19. Study-level background: The United States, Italy and Spain provided the acute and convalescent COVID-19 samples.

Participant age was about 18 to 89 years, and participants resided in roughly 25 US areas. Profiling relied on immunoSEQ multiplex PCR, and the TCRdb table lists in-frame clones only, not all of them. The table includes under 150,000 clones, about 80% detected once. This CDR3 spans 14 amino acids. Germline V gene sequence: CDR1 LNHDA, CDR2 SQIVND (reference sequence). V lost 5 bases, J lost 7 bases, and 10 bases stayed unmatched. The sequencing input was PBMCs or T cells enriched from blood (not recorded which). The receptor comes from a man aged 45-65 years in a cohort exposed to, infected with or recovered from COVID-19 (not recorded which). The chain has TRBV19 and TRBJ2-5; 7 nucleotides align to TRBD1. In DNA form, the CDR3 reads TGTGCCAGTAGTGCTTCCGGGACAGACGGGACCCAGTACTTC. As protein: CASSASGTDGTQYF.